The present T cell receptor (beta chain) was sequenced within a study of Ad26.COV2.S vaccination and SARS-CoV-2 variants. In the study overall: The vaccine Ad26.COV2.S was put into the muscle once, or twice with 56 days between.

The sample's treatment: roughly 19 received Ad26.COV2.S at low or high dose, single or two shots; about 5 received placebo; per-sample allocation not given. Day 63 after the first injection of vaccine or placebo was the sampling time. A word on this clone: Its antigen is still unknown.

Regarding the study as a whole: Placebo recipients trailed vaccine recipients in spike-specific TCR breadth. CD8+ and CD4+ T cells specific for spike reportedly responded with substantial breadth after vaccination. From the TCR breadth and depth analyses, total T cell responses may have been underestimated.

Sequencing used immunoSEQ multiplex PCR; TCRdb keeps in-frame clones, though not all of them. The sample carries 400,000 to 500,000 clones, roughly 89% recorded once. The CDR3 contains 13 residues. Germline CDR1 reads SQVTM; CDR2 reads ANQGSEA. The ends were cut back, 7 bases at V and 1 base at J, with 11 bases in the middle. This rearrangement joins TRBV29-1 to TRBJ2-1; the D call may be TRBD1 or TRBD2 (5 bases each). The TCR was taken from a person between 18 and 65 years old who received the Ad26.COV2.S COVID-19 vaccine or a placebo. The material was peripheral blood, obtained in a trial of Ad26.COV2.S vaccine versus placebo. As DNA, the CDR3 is TGCAGCGGCCGGTGGGGGTCCTACAATGAGCAGTTCTTC. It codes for CSGRWGSYNEQFF.